Presented here are 18 T cell receptor beta chains from one specimen sequenced in a study of PD-L1 blockade in urothelial cancer. The sample's time point: pretreatment peripheral blood. The method was immunoSEQ multiplex PCR; TCRdb's version includes in-frame clones alone and lacks a portion of them. The sample holds 55,000 to 80,000 clones, 65% to 90% seen once. The specimen comprised PBMCs, sampled around atezolizumab (anti-PD-L1) treatment. Receptors originate from a man aged 65 to 85 with urothelial cancer.

V usage is TRBV6-1 and J usage is TRBJ2-5; D is unclear. Germline CDR1 MNHNS, CDR2 SASEGT. V shed 5 bases and J shed 1 base, with 11 bases lying between them. The CDR3 has 14 residues. CDR3 protein: CASSLQAFQETQYF. The CDR3 DNA reads as TGTGCCAGCAGTCTCCAGGCTTTCCAAGAGACCCAGTACTTC.

This chain links TRBV6-6 with TRBJ2-2; no firm D call. This CDR3 contains 14 residues. V was cut by 8 bases and J by 5 bases, with 15 bases left in between. CDR1 and CDR2 from the germline V gene are MNHNY and SVGAGI (reference sequence). CDR3 nucleotide sequence: TGTGCCAGCGTCGAGGAAGATTGGACCGGGGAGCTGTTTTTT. It encodes CASVEEDWTGELFF.

The chain employs TRBV9 and TRBJ1-1; no clear D. Germline CDR1 and CDR2: SGDLS and YYNGEE. The CDR3 sequence is 14 residues long. The V end lost 0 bases, the J end lost 2 bases, and 8 bases lay between the germline ends. In DNA, the CDR3 is TGTGCCAGCAGCGTAGGAAACAGAAACACTGAAGCTTTCTTT. Amino acids: CASSVGNRNTEAFF.

This sequence joins TRBV5-6 and TRBJ2-1; 8 nucleotides agree with TRBD2. V lost 0 bases, J lost 12 bases, and 5 bases stayed unmatched. The CDR3 runs to 13 residues. Germline V lookup: CDR1 SGHDT, CDR2 YYEEEE. The CDR3 nucleotides are TGTGCCAGCAGCTTGGGCTTAGCGGGAAGGCAGTTCTTC. Amino acids: CASSLGLAGRQFF.

The chain recombines TRBV4-1 with TRBJ1-4; a weak D match, TRBD1 (6 bases). The CDR3 is 16 amino acids. V dropped 2 bases and J dropped 8 bases, with 18 bases sitting between them. Germline V gene sequence: CDR1 MGHRA, CDR2 YSYEKL. This CDR3 reads CASSQSSGAGKEKLFF. The CDR3 DNA follows: TGCGCCAGCAGCCAATCATCAGGGGCAGGGAAGGAAAAACTGTTTTTT.

The chain is built from TRBV28 and TRBJ1-2; 7 bases match TRBD1. Per germline, CDR1 MDHEN and CDR2 SYDVKM. The length of the CDR3 is 12 residues. J was trimmed by 4 bases and V by 5 bases; bases with no gene match: 1. CDR3 in amino acids: CASSRQGYGYTF. The CDR3 DNA is TGTGCCAGCAGTCGACAGGGCTATGGCTACACCTTC.

DNA for the CDR3: TGTGCCAGCAGCTTGGGAGGACAGGGGTGGGGAGAGACCCAGTACTTC. Residues: CASSLGGQGWGETQYF. The genes are TRBV5-4 and TRBJ2-5, with TRBD1 identical over 9 bases. The CDR3 is 16 amino acids. Germline V CDR1 and CDR2: SGHNT, YYREEE (reference sequence). The V segment lost 0 bases and the J segment 4 bases; nucleotides outside the gene matches: 7.

This clone was observed a single time. V usage is TRBV5-1 and J usage is TRBJ2-3; 9 bases align to TRBD2. The length of the CDR3 is 16 residues. Trimming cost V 4 bases and J 4 bases; bases outside gene matches: 10. CDR1 is SGHRS, CDR2 YFSETQ, per germline. CDR3 in DNA: TGCGCCAGCAGCACAGTAGCGGGAGTGGACCCAGATACGCAGTATTTT. Translating it yields CASSTVAGVDPDTQYF. The full variable domain, in which reference TRBV5-1 and TRBJ2-3 provide the parts outside the CDR3, is KAGVTQTPRYLIKTRGQQVTLSCSPISGHRSVSWYQQTPGQGLQFLFEYFSETQRNKGNFPGRFSGRQFSNSRSEMNVSTLELGDSALYLCASSTVAGVDPDTQYFGPGTRLTVL.

The genes are TRBV6-1 and TRBJ1-1; D gene unclear. Trimming shortened V by 2 bases and J by 8 bases, and 15 bases separated the two germline ends. The V gene's germline CDR1 is MNHNS and CDR2 SASEGT. The CDR3 consists of 14 residues. The CDR3 is CASSEKSIRGEAFF. CDR3 sequence (DNA): TGTGCCAGCAGTGAAAAGTCCATCCGCGGCGAAGCTTTCTTT.

The chain carries TRBV11-2 and TRBJ2-7; 10 nucleotides match TRBD1. The CDR3 spans 15 residues. Germline-derived CDR1 and CDR2 are SGHAT and FQNNGV. V lost 0 bases, J lost 3 bases, and 2 bases stayed unmatched. CDR3 sequence reads: CASSLDGTGDYEQYF. The CDR3 DNA reads as TGTGCCAGCAGCTTAGATGGGACAGGGGACTACGAGCAGTACTTC.

This clone was seen once. The rearrangement joins TRBV10-2 to TRBJ2-7, with 7 bases aligning to TRBD2. Germline assignment: CDR1 WSHSY and CDR2 SAAADI. V shed 8 bases and J 0 bases; nucleotides not matched to a gene: 10. The CDR3 length is 15 residues. CDR3 amino acids: CASGAGASGSYEQYF. In DNA, the CDR3 is TGCGCCAGCGGGGCGGGAGCTAGCGGCTCCTACGAGCAGTACTTC.

The rearrangement joins TRBV10-1 to TRBJ2-1; TRBD1 might be the D (6 bases). Trimming shortened V by 2 bases and J by 10 bases, and 15 bases separated the two germline ends. The CDR3 is 14 residues long. The V gene's germline CDR1 is WNHNN and CDR2 SYGVQD (reference sequence). CDR3 sequence reads: CASSETGQPKEQFF. DNA for the CDR3: TGCGCCAGCAGTGAGACCGGACAGCCCAAAGAGCAGTTCTTC.

This chain joins TRBV4-2 and TRBJ2-7, with TRBD2 matching 7 bases. This CDR3 contains 16 residues. J lost 4 bases, V lost 1 base, and 10 bases had no gene match. The germline CDR1 and CDR2 sequences are LGHNA and YNFKEQ. The CDR3 bases are TGTGCCAGCAGCCAAGCCACAGGCGGGAGTCCTTACGAGCAGTACTTC. Its protein product is CASSQATGGSPYEQYF.

The genes are TRBV10-2 and TRBJ2-2, with TRBD2 matching over 10 bases. Germline V CDR1 and CDR2: WSHSY, SAAADI. The CDR3 sequence is 14 residues long. V dropped 5 bases and J dropped 6; count of bases not matched to a gene: 3. The CDR3 loop is CASSLAGDSGELFF. In nucleotides, the CDR3 is TGCGCCAGCAGTCTAGCGGGAGACTCCGGGGAGCTGTTTTTT.

There are a few counts of this clone. V gene TRBV11-2 combines with J gene TRBJ2-1; D is ambiguous. V dropped 5 bases and J dropped 0 bases, with 14 bases sitting between them. The length of the CDR3 is 16 residues. From germline, CDR1 is SGHAT and CDR2 FQNNGV. CDR3 sequence (DNA): TGTGCCAGCAGCCGCTTGATTGAGAGCTCCTACAATGAGCAGTTCTTC. Translation gives CASSRLIESSYNEQFF. Variable domain in full (rest from reference TRBV11-2 and TRBJ2-1): EAGVAQSPRYKIIEKRQSVAFWCNPISGHATLYWYQQILGQGPKLLIQFQNNGVVDDSQLPKDRFSAERLKGVDSTLKIQPAKLEDSAVYLCASSRLIESSYNEQFFGPGTRLTVL.

This clone was counted once. The chain links TRBV29-1 to TRBJ1-5, with a tentative D call TRBD1 (6 bases). The V and J ends lost 6 bases and 4 bases respectively, with 13 bases between them. CDR1 SQVTM and CDR2 ANQGSEA come from the germline V gene. CDR3 size: 13 residues. DNA for the CDR3: TGCAGCGTCCGGCGGGGGCCTAATCAGCCCCAGCATTTT. Protein sequence: CSVRRGPNQPQHF.

The chain is built from TRBV13 and TRBJ1-2; weak D call: TRBD1 (5 bases). V was cut by 0 bases and J by 5 bases, with 7 bases left in between. The CDR3 covers 13 residues. Germline CDR1 reads PRHDT; CDR2 reads FYEKMQ (reference sequence). The CDR3 loop reads CASSLGQGYGYTF. The CDR3 DNA is TGTGCCAGCAGCTTAGGGCAGGGATATGGCTACACCTTC.

The chain has TRBV19 and TRBJ1-2; D not resolved. In germline, CDR1 is LNHDA, CDR2 SQIVND (reference sequence). The CDR3 is made up of 13 amino acids. Between the trimmed V and J ends, which lost 5 bases and 8 bases, there was a span of 15 bases. CDR3 nucleotides: TGTGCCAGTAGTCCCCGAGGAGATGCAGGCTACACCTTC. Amino acid sequence: CASSPRGDAGYTF.